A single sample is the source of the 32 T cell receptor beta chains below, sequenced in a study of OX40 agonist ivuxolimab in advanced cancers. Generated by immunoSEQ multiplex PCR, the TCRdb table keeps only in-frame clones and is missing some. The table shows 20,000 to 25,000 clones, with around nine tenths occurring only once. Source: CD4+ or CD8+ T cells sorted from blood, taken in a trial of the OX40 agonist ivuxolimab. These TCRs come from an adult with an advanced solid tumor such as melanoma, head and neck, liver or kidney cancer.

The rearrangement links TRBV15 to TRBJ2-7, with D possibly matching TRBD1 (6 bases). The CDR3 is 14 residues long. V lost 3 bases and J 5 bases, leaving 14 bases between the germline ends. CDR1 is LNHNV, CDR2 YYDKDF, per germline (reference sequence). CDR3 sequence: CATSRGDTSDEQYF. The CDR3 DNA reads TGTGCCACCAGCAGGGGGGACACCAGCGACGAGCAGTACTTC.

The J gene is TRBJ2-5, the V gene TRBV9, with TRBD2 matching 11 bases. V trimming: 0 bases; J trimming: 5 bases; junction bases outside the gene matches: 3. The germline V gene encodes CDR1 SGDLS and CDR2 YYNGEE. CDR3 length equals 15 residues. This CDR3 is CASSVDSGRGETQYF. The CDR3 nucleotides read TGTGCCAGCAGCGTAGATAGCGGGAGGGGGGAGACCCAGTACTTC.

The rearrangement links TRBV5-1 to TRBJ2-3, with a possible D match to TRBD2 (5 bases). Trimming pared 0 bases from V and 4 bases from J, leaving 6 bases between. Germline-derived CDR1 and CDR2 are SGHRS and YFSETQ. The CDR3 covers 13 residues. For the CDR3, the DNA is TGCGCCAGCAGCTTGGCGGGGTCAGATACGCAGTATTTT. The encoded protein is CASSLAGSDTQYF.

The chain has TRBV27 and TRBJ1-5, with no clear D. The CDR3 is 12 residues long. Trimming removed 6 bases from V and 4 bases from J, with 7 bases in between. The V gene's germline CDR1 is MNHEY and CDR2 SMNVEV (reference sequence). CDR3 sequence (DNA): TGTGCCAGCAGCGAGGGAAATCAGCCCCAGCATTTT. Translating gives CASSEGNQPQHF.

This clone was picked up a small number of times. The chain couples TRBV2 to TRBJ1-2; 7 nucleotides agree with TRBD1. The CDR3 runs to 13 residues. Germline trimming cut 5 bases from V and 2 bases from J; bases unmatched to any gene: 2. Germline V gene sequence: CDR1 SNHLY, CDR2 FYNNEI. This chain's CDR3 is CASSPGGNYGYTF. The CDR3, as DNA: TGTGCCAGCAGTCCAGGGGGAAACTATGGCTACACCTTC.

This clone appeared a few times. The CDR3 region has the DNA TGCGCCAGCAGCACGGACGGTAATTCACCCCTCCACTTT. This codes for CASSTDGNSPLHF. This rearrangement joins TRBV5-1 to TRBJ1-6; D gene unclear. The V end lost 4 bases, the J end lost 6 bases, and 8 bases lay between the germline ends. Germline CDR1 SGHRS, CDR2 YFSETQ. CDR3 length: 13 amino acids.

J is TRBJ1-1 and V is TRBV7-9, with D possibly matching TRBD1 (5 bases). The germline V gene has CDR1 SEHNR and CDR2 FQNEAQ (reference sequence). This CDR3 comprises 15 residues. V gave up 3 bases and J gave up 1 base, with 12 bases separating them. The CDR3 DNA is TGTGCCAGCAGCTTCGGTGGGGCCAGGAACACTGAAGCTTTCTTT. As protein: CASSFGGARNTEAFF. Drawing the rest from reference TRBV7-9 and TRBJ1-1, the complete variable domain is DTGVSQNPRHKITKRGQNVTFRCDPISEHNRLYWYRQTLGQGPEFLTYFQNEAQLEKSRLLSDRFSAERPKGSFSTLEIQRTEQGDSAMYLCASSFGGARNTEAFFGQGTRLTVV.

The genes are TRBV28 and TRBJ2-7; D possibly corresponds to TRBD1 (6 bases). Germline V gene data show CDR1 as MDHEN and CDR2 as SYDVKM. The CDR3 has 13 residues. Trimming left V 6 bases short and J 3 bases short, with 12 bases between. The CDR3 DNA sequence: TGTGCCAGCAGGACCGGACAGCACTACGAGCAGTACTTC. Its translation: CASRTGQHYEQYF.

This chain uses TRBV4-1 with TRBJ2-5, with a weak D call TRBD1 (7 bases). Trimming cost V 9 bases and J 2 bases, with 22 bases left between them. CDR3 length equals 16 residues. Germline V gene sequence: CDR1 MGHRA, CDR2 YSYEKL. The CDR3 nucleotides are TGCGCCAGGAGGGGGGACTCCGGGACAGTACAAGAGACCCAGTACTTC. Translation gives CARRGDSGTVQETQYF.

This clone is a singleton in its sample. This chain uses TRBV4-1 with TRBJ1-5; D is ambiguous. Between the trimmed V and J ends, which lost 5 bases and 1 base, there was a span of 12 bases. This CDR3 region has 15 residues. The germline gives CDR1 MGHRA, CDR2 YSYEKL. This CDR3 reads CASSSYRGSNQPQHF. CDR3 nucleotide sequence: TGCGCCAGCAGCTCATACCGGGGAAGCAATCAGCCCCAGCATTTT.

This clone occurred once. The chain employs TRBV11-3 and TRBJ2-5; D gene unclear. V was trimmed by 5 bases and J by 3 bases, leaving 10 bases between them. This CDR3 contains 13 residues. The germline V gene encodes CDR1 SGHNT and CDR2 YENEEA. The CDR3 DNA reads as TGTGCCAGCAGCGTTCGGCAGGAAGAGACCCAGTACTTC. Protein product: CASSVRQEETQYF.

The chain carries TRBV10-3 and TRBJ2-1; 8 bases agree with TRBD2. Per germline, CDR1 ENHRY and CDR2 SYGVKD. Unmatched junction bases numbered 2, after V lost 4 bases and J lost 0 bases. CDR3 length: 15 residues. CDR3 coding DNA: TGTGCCATCAGTGGTACTAGCGGCTCCTACAATGAGCAGTTCTTC. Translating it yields CAISGTSGSYNEQFF.

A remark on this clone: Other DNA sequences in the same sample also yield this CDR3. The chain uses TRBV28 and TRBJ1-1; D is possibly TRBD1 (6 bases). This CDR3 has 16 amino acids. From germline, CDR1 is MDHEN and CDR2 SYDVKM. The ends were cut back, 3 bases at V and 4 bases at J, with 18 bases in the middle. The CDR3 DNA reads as TGTGCCAGCAGTTTTTTCCGGGGGCGCGGGGGCACTGAAGCTTTCTTT. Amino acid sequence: CASSFFRGRGGTEAFF. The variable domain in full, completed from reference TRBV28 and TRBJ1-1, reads DVKVTQSSRYLVKRTGEKVFLECVQDMDHENMFWYRQDPGLGLRLIYFSYDVKMKEKGDIPEGYSVSREKKERFSLILESASTNQTSMYLCASSFFRGRGGTEAFFGQGTRLTVV.

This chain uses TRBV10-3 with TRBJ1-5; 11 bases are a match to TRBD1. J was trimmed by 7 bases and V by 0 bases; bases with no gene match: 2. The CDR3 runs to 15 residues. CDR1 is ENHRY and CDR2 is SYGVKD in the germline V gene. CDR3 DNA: TGTGCCATCAGTGAGTCGGGACAGGGGGAGCAGCCCCAGCATTTT. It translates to CAISESGQGEQPQHF.

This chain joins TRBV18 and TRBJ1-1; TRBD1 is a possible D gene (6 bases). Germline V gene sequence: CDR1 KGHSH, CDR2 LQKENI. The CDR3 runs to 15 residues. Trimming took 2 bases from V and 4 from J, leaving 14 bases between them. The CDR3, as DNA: TGTGCCAGCTCACCATCGGGGGGCGAGGGCACTGAAGCTTTCTTT. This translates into CASSPSGGEGTEAFF. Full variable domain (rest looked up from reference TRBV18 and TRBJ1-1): NAGVMQNPRHLVRRRGQEARLRCSPMKGHSHVYWYRQLPEEGLKFMVYLQKENIIDESGMPKERFSAEFPKEGPSILRIQQVVRGDSAAYFCASSPSGGEGTEAFFGQGTRLTVV.

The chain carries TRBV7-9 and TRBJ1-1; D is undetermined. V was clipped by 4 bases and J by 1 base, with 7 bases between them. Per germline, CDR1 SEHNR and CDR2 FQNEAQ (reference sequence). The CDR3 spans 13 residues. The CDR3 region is CASSSYQNTEAFF. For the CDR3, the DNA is TGTGCCAGCAGCTCCTATCAGAACACTGAAGCTTTCTTT.

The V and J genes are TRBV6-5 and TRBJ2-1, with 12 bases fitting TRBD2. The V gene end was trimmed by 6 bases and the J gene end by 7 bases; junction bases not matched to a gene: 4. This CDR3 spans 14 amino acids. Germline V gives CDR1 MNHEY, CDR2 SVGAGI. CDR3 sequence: CASSWGLAGNEQFF. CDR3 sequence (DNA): TGTGCCAGCAGCTGGGGACTAGCGGGTAATGAGCAGTTCTTC.

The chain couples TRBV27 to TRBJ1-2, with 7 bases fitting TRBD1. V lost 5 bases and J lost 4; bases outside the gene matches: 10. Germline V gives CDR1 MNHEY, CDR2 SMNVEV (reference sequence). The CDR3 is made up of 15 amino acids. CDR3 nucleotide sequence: TGTGCCAGCAGTCTAGGACGAGGGGGCGGCTATGGCTACACCTTC. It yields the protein CASSLGRGGGYGYTF.

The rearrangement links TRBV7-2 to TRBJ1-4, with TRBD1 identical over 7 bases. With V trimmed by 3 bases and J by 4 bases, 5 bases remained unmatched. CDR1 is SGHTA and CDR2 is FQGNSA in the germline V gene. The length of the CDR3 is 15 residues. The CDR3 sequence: CASSFFTGVNEKLFF. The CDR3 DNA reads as TGTGCCAGCAGCTTCTTTACAGGGGTTAATGAAAAACTGTTTTTT.

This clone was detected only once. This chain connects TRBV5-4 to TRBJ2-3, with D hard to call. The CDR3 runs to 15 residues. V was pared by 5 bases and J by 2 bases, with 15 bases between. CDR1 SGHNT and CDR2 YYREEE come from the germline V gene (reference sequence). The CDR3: CASRPRAGSTDTQYF. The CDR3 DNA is TGTGCCAGCAGACCCCGGGCTGGATCCACAGATACGCAGTATTTT.

The CDR3: CASSTGGISNEKLFF. DNA of the CDR3: TGTGCCAGCAGCACGGGGGGAATCTCTAATGAAAAACTGTTTTTT. This chain joins TRBV7-8 and TRBJ1-4; TRBD1 might be the D (5 bases). The ends were cut back, 5 bases at V and 3 bases at J, with 13 bases in the middle. This CDR3 contains 15 residues. The germline gives CDR1 SGHVS, CDR2 FQNEAQ.

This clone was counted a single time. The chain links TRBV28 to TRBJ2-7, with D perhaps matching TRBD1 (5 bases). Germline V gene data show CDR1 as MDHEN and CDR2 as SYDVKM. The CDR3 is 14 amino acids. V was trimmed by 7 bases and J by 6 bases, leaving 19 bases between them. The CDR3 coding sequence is TGTGCCAGCATCTCGAGGAAGGGGATTGGCGAGCAGTACTTC. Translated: CASISRKGIGEQYF.

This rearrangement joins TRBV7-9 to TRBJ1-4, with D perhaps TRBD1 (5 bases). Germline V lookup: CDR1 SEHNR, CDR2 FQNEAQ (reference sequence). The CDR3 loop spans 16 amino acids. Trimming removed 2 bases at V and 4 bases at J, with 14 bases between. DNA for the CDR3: TGTGCCAGCAGCTTACAAGGACGGGGCGGTAATGAAAAACTGTTTTTT. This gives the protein CASSLQGRGGNEKLFF. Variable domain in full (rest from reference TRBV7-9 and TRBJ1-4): DTGVSQNPRHKITKRGQNVTFRCDPISEHNRLYWYRQTLGQGPEFLTYFQNEAQLEKSRLLSDRFSAERPKGSFSTLEIQRTEQGDSAMYLCASSLQGRGGNEKLFFGSGTQLSVL.

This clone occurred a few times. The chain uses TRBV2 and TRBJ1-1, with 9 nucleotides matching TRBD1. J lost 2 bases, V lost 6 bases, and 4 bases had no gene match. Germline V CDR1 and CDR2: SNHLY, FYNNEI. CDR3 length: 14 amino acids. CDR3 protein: CASSPDRGNTEAFF. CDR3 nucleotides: TGTGCCAGCAGCCCGGACAGGGGTAACACTGAAGCTTTCTTT.

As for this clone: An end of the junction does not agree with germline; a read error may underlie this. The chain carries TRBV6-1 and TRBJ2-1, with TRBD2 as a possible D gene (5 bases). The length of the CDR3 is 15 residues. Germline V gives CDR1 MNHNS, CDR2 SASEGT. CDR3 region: CASTPGMSSYNKQFF. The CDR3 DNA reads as TGTGCCAGCACTCCGGGGATGAGTTCCTACAATAAGCAGTTCTTC.

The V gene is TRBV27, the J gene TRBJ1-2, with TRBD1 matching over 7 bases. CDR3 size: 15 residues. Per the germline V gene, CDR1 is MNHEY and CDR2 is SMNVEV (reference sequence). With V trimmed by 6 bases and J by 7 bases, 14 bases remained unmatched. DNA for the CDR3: TGTGCCAGCAGCCTAAGGGGCAGGGGGGGTCTTGGCTACACCTTC. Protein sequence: CASSLRGRGGLGYTF.

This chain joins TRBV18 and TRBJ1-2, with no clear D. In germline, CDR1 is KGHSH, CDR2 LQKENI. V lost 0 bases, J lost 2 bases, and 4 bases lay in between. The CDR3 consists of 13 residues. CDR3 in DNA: TGTGCCAGCTCACCACCGGCCAACTATGGCTACACCTTC. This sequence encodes CASSPPANYGYTF.

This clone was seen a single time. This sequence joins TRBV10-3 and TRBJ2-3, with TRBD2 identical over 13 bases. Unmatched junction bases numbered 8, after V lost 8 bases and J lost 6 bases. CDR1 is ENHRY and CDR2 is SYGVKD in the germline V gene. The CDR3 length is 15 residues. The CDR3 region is CAIAGGTSGTDTQYF. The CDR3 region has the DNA TGTGCCATCGCCGGGGGGACTAGCGGGACCGATACGCAGTATTTT.

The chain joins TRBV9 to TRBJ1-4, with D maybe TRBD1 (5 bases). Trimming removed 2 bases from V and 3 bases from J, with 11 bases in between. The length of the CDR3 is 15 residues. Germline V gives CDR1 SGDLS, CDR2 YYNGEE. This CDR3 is CASSVRWGANEKLFF. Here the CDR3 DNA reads TGTGCCAGCAGCGTCAGGTGGGGGGCTAATGAAAAACTGTTTTTT.

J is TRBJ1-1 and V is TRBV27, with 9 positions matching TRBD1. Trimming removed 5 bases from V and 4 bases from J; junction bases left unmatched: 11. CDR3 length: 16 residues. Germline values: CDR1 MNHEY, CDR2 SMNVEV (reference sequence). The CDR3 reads CASSTRTGASSTEAFF. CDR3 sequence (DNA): TGTGCCAGCAGTACCCGGACAGGGGCGTCTAGCACTGAAGCTTTCTTT.

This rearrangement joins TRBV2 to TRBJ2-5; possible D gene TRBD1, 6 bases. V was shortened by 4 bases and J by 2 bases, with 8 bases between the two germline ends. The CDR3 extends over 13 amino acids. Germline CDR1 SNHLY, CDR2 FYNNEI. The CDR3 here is CASSGTAQETQYF. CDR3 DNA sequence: TGTGCCAGCAGTGGGACAGCACAAGAGACCCAGTACTTC.

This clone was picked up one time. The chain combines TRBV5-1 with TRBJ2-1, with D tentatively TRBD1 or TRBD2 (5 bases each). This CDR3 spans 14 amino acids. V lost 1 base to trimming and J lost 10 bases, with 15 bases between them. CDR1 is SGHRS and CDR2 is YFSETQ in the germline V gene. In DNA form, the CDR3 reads TGCGCCAGCAGCTTGTACGGGGCCCCCAGAGAGCAGTTCTTC. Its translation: CASSLYGAPREQFF.